The sequence of this TCR beta chain was determined in a study of blood T cells in healthy people across ages (dated by TCRdb to the mid-2010s). Broadly, across the study: Template switching captured roughly one uniquely barcoded TCR beta cDNA molecule per two T cells in model experiments. To avoid experimental bias, donors of different ages were distributed randomly across sequencing lanes. The donors were divided into four age groups: young (average about 16 years), middle-aged (approximately 42), aged (about 56) and long-lived (roughly 82). Using the same blood draw, the study looked at two additional independent replicas of 1 million unique cDNA reads for two donors, one aged 18 to 30 and the other aged 80 or older. Using deep sequencing normalized with unique cDNA molecular identifiers, the study measured how TCR beta repertoire diversity changes with age. What the work shows at the level of the full study, not this receptor alone: Because the CMV infection status of the donors was unknown, age-related changes in expanded clonotypes may potentially have been confounded. Since profiling was done on bulk unsorted PBMCs, naive and antigen-experienced compartments could not be conclusively compared. The long-lived group showed more naive CD4+ T cells, fewer expanded clones and increased TCR diversity than the aged group, suggesting age selection. A strong correlation was found between observed TCR beta diversity and the percentage of naive T cells measured by flow cytometry. Estimates of total diversity based on one million sequenced T cells were regarded as lower bounds and as underestimates. Observed TCR beta diversity per million T cells fell roughly linearly with age, and a significant reduction was already apparent by age roughly 41.

Donors were about 36 systemically healthy Caucasian individuals from Russia aged roughly 6 to 90 years. Ten milliliters of peripheral blood were drawn from each donor into EDTA-treated Vacutainer tubes. Ficoll-Paque density-gradient centrifugation was used to isolate PBMCs, with at least 6.5 million obtained per sample. Total RNA was extracted from PBMCs with Trizol reagent, with at least 5.5 micrograms obtained per sample. The percentages of naive CD45RAhigh/CD27high T cells were determined by flow cytometry on a PBMC aliquot from every donor. Counted from cysteine to phenylalanine, this CDR3 has 14 amino acids. Only the CDR3 DNA is retained, 42 bases long and in frame from the first base. Germline trimming amounts to 10 bases on V and 2 bases on J, with 8 as the count of junction bases outside the gene matches. Libraries were prepared through 5' RACE. Instrument used: Illumina HiSeq 2500. A second PCR of roughly 7 to 12 cycles was run with a J-beta primer mix and a sample-barcoded 5' primer. A unique molecular identifier was introduced onto each TCR beta cDNA molecule by a template-switch 5' adaptor carrying 12 random nucleotides. At least 2.5 million CDR3-containing paired-end reads were obtained from each sample. First-strand cDNA synthesis was performed from all RNA using the Mint cDNA synthesis kit, with priming by a TRBC-specific oligonucleotide. After uracil-DNA glycosylase treatment, a first 18-cycle PCR used universal primers M1SS and BC2_uni_R on all cDNA. As for the authors' bioinformatics: Normalization of each sample was performed by random selection of 1 million high-quality reads, each carrying a distinct molecular identifier. Reads with shared molecular identifiers were discarded instead of being binned into consensus sequences. MiTCR, set to a Q25 quality threshold and the strictest error-elimination algorithm, was used for CDR3 identification, clonotype clustering and error correction. A nonparametric unseen species model with Euler transformation was used to estimate a lower bound on total TCR beta diversity. TCRdb trimmed public reads at Q25 via fastp, called clones via MiXCR and kept in-frame beta chains. Rows merge per CDR3 protein into single entries with the most common DNA and genes. In this record, the V and J calls reflect TCRdb's handling and not the investigators' own analysis. The sample records 1.6 million or so distinct CDR3 sequences, about 35% of which are singletons. The leading ten clones occupy 10% to 12% of the sample.

This clonotype came up a few times. Its recognized antigen is unknown. Base quality data are lacking; no much larger clone is found one base away. The chain links TRBV12-3 or TRBV12-4 with TRBJ2-5; 9 central nucleotides agree with TRBD1. This TCR derives from a woman under 40 in good health. The sample was blood. At the DNA level, the sequence is TGTGCCACCTGTAAGGGACAGGGACAAGAGACCCAGTACTTC. This encodes CATCKGQGQETQYF.